The T cell receptor (beta chain) under discussion was sequenced for a study of blood T cell repertoires in COVID-19. Looking at the study overall: The origin of the acute and convalescent COVID-19 samples was the United States, Italy and Spain. In each case, the material was cDNA or gDNA derived from T cells, B-cell-depleted T cells, or PBMCs.

This clone has just a few counts. CDR1 SEHNR and CDR2 FQNEAQ come from the germline V gene (reference sequence). The CDR3 has 13 amino acids. Trimming cost V 2 bases and J 4 bases, with 8 bases left between them. As originally analysed: Estimated nucleated cell counts came from reference gene primer amplification. Sequencing used immunoSEQ multiplex PCR; TCRdb keeps in-frame clones, though not all of them. The DNA was the basis for D and trimming; V, J and clone size are from that table. Of 130,000 to 150,000 clones detected, around 80% appear once; the ten largest clones hold about 1.9%. V and J are TRBV7-9 and TRBJ1-1; D is uncertain. This receptor was identified in a woman aged 55-69 years with acute or convalescent COVID-19. Specimen: peripheral blood. The CDR3 DNA sequence: TGTGCCAGCAGCTTATTACTCGGCACTGAAGCTTTCTTT. Translating it yields CASSLLLGTEAFF.